This record covers a single T cell receptor beta chain. Antigen: not known. This entry is derived from a study of CD39 and CD103 CD8 tumor-infiltrating T cells. General study findings and limits: DP CD8 TILs seemed more oligoclonal than DN, SP and blood memory CD8. Unlike DN TIL clonotypes, DP TIL clonotypes seldom appeared in blood.

Memory CD8 T cells were sorted as CD8+CD4-CD45RA-, any CCR7 status. CDR1 is GTSNPN and CDR2 is SVGIG in the germline V gene (reference sequence). This CDR3 contains 13 residues. V was clipped by 5 bases and J by 5 bases, with 15 bases between them. Each sorted subset gave roughly 8,500 to 110,000 cells for genomic DNA. Sequenced by immunoSEQ multiplex PCR; TCRdb stores in-frame clones only, minus some. Altogether about 15,000 clones are present, 75% to 95% being singletons, with the ten largest covering 4.3%. The rearrangement uses TRBV30 and TRBJ1-1, with D hard to call. The source is a human donor with head and neck squamous cell carcinoma. What was sequenced was CD8+ T cells sorted from blood. Subset denoted: total memory CD8 T cells (CD45RA-CCR7+/-) from blood or uninvolved lymph node. CDR3 bases: TGTGCCTGGCTGGATCCCGGGGTGACTGAAGCTTTCTTT. Amino acids: CAWLDPGVTEAFF.